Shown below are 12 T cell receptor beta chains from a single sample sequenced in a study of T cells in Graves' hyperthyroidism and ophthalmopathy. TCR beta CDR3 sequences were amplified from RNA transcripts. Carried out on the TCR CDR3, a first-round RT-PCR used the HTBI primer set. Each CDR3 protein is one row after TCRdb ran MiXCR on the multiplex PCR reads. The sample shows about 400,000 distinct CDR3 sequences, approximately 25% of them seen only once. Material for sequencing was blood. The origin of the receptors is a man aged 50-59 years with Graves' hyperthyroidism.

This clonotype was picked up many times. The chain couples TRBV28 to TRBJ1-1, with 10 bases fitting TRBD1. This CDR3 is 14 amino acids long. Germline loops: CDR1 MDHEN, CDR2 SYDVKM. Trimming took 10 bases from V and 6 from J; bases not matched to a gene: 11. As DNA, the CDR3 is TGTGCCATAAGGAAGACAGGGGGCGCGTCTGAAGCTTTCTTT. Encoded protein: CAIRKTGGASEAFF. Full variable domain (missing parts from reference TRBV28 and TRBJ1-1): DVKVTQSSRYLVKRTGEKVFLECVQDMDHENMFWYRQDPGLGLRLIYFSYDVKMKEKGDIPEGYSVSREKKERFSLILESASTNQTSMYLCAIRKTGGASEAFFGQGTRLTVV.

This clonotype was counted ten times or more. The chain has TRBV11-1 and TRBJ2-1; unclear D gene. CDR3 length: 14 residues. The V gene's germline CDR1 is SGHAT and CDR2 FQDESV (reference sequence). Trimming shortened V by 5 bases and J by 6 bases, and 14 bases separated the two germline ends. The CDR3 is CASSPLRSINEQFF. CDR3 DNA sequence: TGTGCCAGCAGCCCACTGCGGTCGATCAATGAGCAGTTCTTC. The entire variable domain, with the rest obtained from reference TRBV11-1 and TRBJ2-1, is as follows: EAEVAQSPRYKITEKSQAVAFWCDPISGHATLYWYRQILGQGPELLVQFQDESVVDDSQLPKDRFSAERLKGVDSTLKIQPAELGDSAMYLCASSPLRSINEQFFGPGTRLTVL.

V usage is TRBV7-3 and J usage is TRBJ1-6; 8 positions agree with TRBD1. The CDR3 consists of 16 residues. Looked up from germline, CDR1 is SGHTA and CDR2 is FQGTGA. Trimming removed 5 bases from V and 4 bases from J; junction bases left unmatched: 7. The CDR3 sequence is CASSQETGEYNSPLHF. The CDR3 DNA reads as TGTGCCAGCAGCCAGGAGACAGGGGAATATAATTCACCCCTCCACTTT.

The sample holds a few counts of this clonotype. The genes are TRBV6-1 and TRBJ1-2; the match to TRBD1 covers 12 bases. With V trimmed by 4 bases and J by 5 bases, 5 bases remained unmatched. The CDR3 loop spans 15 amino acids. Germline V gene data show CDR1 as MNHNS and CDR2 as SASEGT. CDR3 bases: TGTGCCAGCAGTGGGGACAGGGGGCCCGTTTATGGCTACACCTTC. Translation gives CASSGDRGPVYGYTF.

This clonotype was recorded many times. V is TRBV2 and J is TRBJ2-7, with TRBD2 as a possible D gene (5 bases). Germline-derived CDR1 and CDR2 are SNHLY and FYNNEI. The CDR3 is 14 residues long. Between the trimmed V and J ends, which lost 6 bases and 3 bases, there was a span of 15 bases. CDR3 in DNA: TGTGCCAGCAGCCCGCCTACTAGTTACTACGAGCAGTACTTC. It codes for CASSPPTSYYEQYF.

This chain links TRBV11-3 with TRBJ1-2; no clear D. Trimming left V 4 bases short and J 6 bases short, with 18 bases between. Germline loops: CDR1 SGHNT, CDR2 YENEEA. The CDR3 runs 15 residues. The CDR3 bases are TGTGCCAGCAGCTCGACCCTAACCGGGGTGGATGGCTACACCTTC. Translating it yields CASSSTLTGVDGYTF.

The CDR3 DNA is TGTGCCAGCAGCGAACTGACTAGCGGGAGGGCCGATGAGCAGTTCTTC. Its translation: CASSELTSGRADEQFF. The genes are TRBV28 and TRBJ2-1; 14 bases are a match to TRBD2. Per the germline V gene, CDR1 is MDHEN and CDR2 is SYDVKM. The trim removed 6 bases at V and 8 bases at J, leaving 9 bases unmatched. The CDR3 spans 16 residues.

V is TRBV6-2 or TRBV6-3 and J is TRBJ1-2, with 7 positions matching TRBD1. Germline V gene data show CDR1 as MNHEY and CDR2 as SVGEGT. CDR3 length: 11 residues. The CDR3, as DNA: TGTGGCAGACAGGGCACTTTAAGCTACACCTTC. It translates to CGRQGTLSYTF.

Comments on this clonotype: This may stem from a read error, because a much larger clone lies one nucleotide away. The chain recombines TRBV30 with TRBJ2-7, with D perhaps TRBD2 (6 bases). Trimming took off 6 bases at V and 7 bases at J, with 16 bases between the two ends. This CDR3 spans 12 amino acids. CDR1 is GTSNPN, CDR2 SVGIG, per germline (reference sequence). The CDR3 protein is CACPKTSHEQYF. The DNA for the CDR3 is TGTGCCTGCCCCAAAACTAGCCATGAGCAGTACTTC.

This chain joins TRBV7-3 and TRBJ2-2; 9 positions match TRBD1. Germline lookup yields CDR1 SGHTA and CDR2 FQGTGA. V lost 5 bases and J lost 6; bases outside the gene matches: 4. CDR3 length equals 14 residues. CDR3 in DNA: TGTGCCAGCAGCCGACAGGGGGGCCCCGGGGAGCTGTTTTTT. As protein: CASSRQGGPGELFF.

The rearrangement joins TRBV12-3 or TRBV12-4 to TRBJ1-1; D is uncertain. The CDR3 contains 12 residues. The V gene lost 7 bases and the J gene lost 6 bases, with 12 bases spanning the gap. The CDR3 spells CASTVYGAEAFF. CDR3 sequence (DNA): TGTGCCAGCACTGTATATGGAGCTGAAGCTTTCTTT.

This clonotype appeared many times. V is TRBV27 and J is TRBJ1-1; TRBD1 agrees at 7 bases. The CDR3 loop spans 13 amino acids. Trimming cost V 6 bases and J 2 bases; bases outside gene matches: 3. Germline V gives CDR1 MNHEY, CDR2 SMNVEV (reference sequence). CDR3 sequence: CASRTGSNTEAFF. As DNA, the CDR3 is TGTGCCAGCAGGACAGGGAGTAACACTGAAGCTTTCTTT.